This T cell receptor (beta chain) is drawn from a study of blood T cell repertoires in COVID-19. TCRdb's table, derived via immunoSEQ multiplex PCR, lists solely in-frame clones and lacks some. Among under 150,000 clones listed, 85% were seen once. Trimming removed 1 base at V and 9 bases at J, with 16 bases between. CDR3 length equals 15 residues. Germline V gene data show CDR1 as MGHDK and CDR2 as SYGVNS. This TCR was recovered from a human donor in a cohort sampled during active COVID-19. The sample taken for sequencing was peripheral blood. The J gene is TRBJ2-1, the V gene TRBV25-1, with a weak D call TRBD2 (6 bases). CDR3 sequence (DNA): TGTGCCAGCAGTGAATTAAGACTAGATACGGGTGAGCAGTTCTTC. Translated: CASSELRLDTGEQFF.